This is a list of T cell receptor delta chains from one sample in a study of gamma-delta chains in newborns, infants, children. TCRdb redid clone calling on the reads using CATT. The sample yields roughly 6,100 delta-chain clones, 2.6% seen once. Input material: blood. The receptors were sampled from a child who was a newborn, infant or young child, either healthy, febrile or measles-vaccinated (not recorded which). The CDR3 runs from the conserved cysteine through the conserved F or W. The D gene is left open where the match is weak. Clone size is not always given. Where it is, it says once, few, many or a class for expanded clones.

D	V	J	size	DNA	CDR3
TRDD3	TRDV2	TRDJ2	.	TGTGCCCGTGACACACTGGGGGAAGCTTTGGCAGCACAACTCTTCTTT	CARDTLGEALAAQLFF
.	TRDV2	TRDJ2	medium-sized	TGTGCCTGTGACAAATGGGGGGTGACAGCACAACTCTTCTTT	CACDKWGVTAQLFF
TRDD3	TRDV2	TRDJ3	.	TGTGCCTGCGACACTGGGGGATACAACTCCTGGGACACCCGACAGATGTTTTTC	CACDTGGYNSWDTRQMFF
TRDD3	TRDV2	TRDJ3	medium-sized	TGTGCCTGTGACACCGTACTGGGGGATACTCAAGGCTCCTGGGACACCCGACAGATGTTTTTC	CACDTVLGDTQGSWDTRQMFF
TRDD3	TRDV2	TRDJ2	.	TGTGCCAGTGACTCTTACTGGGGGATACGCGAGGCAGCAGCACAACCCTTCTTT	CASDSYWGIREAAAQPFF
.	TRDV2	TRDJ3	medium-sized	TGTGCCTGTGACACCGTCGTGGGGGCCTGGGACACCCGACAGATGTTTTTC	CACDTVVGAWDTRQMFF
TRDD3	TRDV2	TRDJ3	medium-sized	TGTGCCTGTGACCGACTGGGGGCAAGCTCCTGGGACACCCGACAGATGTTTTTC	CACDRLGASSWDTRQMFF
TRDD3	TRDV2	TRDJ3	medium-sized	TGTGCCTGTGACACAGCCTGGGGGATACGCGGCTCCTGGGACACCCGACAGATGTTTTTC	CACDTAWGIRGSWDTRQMFF
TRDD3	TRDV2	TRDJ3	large	TGTGCCTGTGACAGAGTACTGGGGGATACGCCTTGGGACACCCGACAGATGTTTTTC	CACDRVLGDTPWDTRQMFF
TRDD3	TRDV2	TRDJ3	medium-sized	TGTGCCTGTGATCTACTGGGGGACCGAAGCTCCTGGGACACCCGACAGATGTTTTTC	CACDLLGDRSSWDTRQMFF
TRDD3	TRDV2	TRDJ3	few	TGTGCCTGTGACAAAGTACTGGGGGATACGCGGGGTTCCTGGGACACCCGACAGATGTTTTTC	CACDKVLGDTRGSWDTRQMFF
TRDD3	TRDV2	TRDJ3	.	TGTGCCTGTGACACTGGGGGATACCTGAGCTCCAGGGACACCCGACAGATGTTTTTC	CACDTGGYLSSRDTRQMFF
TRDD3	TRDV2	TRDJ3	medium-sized	TGTGCCTGTGACCCACTGGGGGAGCGCTCCTGGGACACCCGACAGATGTTTTTC	CACDPLGERSWDTRQMFF
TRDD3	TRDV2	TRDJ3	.	TGTGCCTGTGACAGTACTGGGGGATACGCCCCTCGCTCCTGGGACACCCGACAGATGTTTTTC	CACDSTGGYAPRSWDTRQMFF
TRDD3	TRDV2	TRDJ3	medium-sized	TGTGCCTGTGACACTGCCTGGGGGACGAGCTCCTGGGACACCCGACAGATGTTTTTC	CACDTAWGTSSWDTRQMFF
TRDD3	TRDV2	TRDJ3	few	TGTGCCTGCGACACCGTACTGGGGGGCCTCTCCTGGGACACCCGACAGATGTTTTTC	CACDTVLGGLSWDTRQMFF
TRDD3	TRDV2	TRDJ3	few	TGTGCCCGTGACCCCGTACTGGGGGATACTCAGGACTGGGACACCCGACAGATGTTTTTC	CARDPVLGDTQDWDTRQMFF
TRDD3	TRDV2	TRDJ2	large	TGTGCCTGTGACACCTGGGGGATAACAGCACAACTCTTCTTT	CACDTWGITAQLFF
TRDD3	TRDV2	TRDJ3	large	TGTGCCTGTGACAGTACTGGGGGATACTCCTGGGACACCCGACAGATGTTTTTC	CACDSTGGYSWDTRQMFF
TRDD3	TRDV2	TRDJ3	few	TGTGCCTGTGACAAGGTACTGGGGGAGAGCTCCTGGGACACCCGACAGATGTTTTTC	CACDKVLGESSWDTRQMFF
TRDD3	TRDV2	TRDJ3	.	TGTGCCTGTGGCACCGTGGGGGATACGCGCTGGGGCTCCTGGGACACCCGACAGATGTTTTTC	CACGTVGDTRWGSWDTRQMFF
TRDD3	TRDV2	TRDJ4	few	TGTGCCTGTGACACCGTAGGGGATACGCACAGACCCCTGATCTTT	CACDTVGDTHRPLIF
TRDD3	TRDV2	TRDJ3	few	TGTGCCTGTGACAAGCTGGGGGATACGGGCTCCTGGGACACCCGACAGATGTTTTTC	CACDKLGDTGSWDTRQMFF
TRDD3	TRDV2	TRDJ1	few	TGTGCCTGTGACACACTGGGGGATACACGCGAATACACCGATAAACTCATCTTT	CACDTLGDTREYTDKLIF
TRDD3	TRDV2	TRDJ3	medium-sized	TGTGCCTGTGACACCGTTGGGGGATGGGACACCCGACAGATGTTTTTC	CACDTVGGWDTRQMFF